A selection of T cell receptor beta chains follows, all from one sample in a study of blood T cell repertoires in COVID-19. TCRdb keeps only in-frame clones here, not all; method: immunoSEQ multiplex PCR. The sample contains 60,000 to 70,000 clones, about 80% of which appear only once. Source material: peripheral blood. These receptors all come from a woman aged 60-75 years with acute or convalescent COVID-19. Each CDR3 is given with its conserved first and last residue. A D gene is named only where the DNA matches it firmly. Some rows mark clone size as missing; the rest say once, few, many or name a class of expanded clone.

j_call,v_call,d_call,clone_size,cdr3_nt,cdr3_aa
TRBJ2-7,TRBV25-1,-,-,TGTGCCAGCAGTGAAAATCTGAGGGACATGGAATACTTC,CASSENLRDMEYF
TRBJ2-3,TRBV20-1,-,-,TGCAGTGCTAGTCCCGGCGGGGCTAGCACAGATACGCAGTATTTT,CSASPGGASTDTQYF
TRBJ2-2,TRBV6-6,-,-,TGTGCCAGCACCCCAGGGACACGCGCCGGGGAGCTGTTTTTT,CASTPGTRAGELFF
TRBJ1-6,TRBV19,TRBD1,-,TGTGCCAGTAGTCGTGACAGGGAGCATTCACCCCTCCACTTT,CASSRDREHSPLHF
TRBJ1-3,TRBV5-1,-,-,TGCGCCAGCAGCTTGGGATCAGGGTCAGGAAACACCATATATTTT,CASSLGSGSGNTIYF
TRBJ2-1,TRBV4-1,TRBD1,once,TGCGCCAGCAGCCAAGAGGGGACCGGGACAGGGGTTTTAAGTGAGCAGTTCTTC,CASSQEGTGTGVLSEQFF
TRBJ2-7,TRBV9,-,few,TGTGCCAGCAGCGTAGCACAGGGCGAGCTCGACGAGCAGTACTTC,CASSVAQGELDEQYF
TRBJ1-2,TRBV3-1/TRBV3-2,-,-,TGTGCCAGCAGCCGGGGCGGGGTTTACAGGGGCTACACCTTC,CASSRGGVYRGYTF
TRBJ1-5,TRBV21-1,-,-,TGTGCCAGCAGCAAAGCTTCACGGAGGAGGGGAAGGACGCCCCAGCATTTT,CASSKASRRRGRTPQHF
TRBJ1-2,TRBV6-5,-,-,TGTGCCAGCAGTTATGGGGCGGGACGGCACTATGGCTACACCTTC,CASSYGAGRHYGYTF
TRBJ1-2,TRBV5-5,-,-,TGTGCCAGCAGCTGGGAACAGGGCGATTGGGCTGGCTACACCTTC,CASSWEQGDWAGYTF
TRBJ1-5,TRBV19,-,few,TGTGCCAGTAGTTCGGGACACGGTCAGCCCCAGCATTTT,CASSSGHGQPQHF
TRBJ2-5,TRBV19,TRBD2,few,TGTGCCAGTAGTAGACGCGGGGGGGAGACCCAGTACTTC,CASSRRGGETQYF
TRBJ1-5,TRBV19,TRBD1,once,TGTGCCAGTAGTCCGATGGACAGGGGGGATCAGCCCCAGCATTTT,CASSPMDRGDQPQHF